This T cell receptor beta chain was captured by sequencing in a study of T cells in Graves' hyperthyroidism and ophthalmopathy. Germline V CDR1 and CDR2: SQVTM, ANQGSEA. The CDR3 runs to 16 residues. V lost 5 bases, J lost 2 bases, and 18 bases lay in between. Amplified regions were TCR beta CDR3 sequences from RNA transcripts. HTBI primers drove first-round RT-PCR of the TCR CDR3. Each CDR3 protein is one row after TCRdb ran MiXCR on the multiplex PCR reads. Here the sample spans about 840,000 distinct CDR3 sequences, 38% being singletons. Stable Graves' hyperthyroidism meant no ophthalmopathy progression within 18 months.

This sequence was found in a man aged 18 to 30 with Graves' hyperthyroidism. V and J are TRBV29-1 and TRBJ2-2; a weak D match, TRBD1 (7 bases). The sequenced material came from blood. The CDR3 protein is CSVRGRDSSNTGELFF. DNA for the CDR3: TGCAGCGTTAGGGGGCGGGACTCCTCTAACACCGGGGAGCTGTTTTTT.